These 10 T cell receptor beta chains came from one sample sequenced in a study of shared clonotypes between healthy human individuals (dated by TCRdb to 2020 to 2021). CD8 naive samples were obtained by positive selection for CCR7 among CD45RO-negative cells, yielding a CD45RA+CCR7+ population from which TemRA cells were excluded. The protocol used for the library was the immunoSEQ multiplex PCR assay. The table comes from immuneACCESS by way of TCRdb, which keeps in-frame sequences with V and J called. Part of the clones is missing from these tables; in studies checked, under half for an unresolved V gene and the rest for unknown reasons. The sample yields roughly 2.1 million clones; about 92% were counted once. Over 1.5% of the sample lies in the top ten. Sequencing was carried out using naive CD8+ T cells from PBMCs. The intended sense of this specimen's cell subset or site label: CD45RA+CCR7+. The source of these receptors is a man younger than 35 in good health. Some clones in this sample may be carry-over from other donors' samples.

A single count supports this clone. The chain combines TRBV11-2 with TRBJ1-3, with 10 bases fitting TRBD1. J gave up 1 base and V 4 bases, and 10 bases lay outside the gene matches. The CDR3 runs 18 residues. Germline-derived CDR1 and CDR2 are SGHAT and FQNNGV. CDR3 amino acids: CASSYARGQGRSGNTIYF. As DNA, the CDR3 is TGTGCCAGCAGCTACGCAAGGGGACAGGGGAGGTCTGGAAACACCATATATTTT.

This clone came up once. V and J are TRBV15 and TRBJ2-5, with TRBD1 matching 7 bases. The CDR3 covers 17 residues. Germline CDR1 reads LNHNV; CDR2 reads YYDKDF (reference sequence). The junction had 14 bases not matched to a gene; V was cut back by 3 bases and J by 4 bases. For the CDR3, the DNA is TGTGCCACCAGCAGCAGTCACAGGACAGGCCCCACAGAGACCCAGTACTTC. It specifies CATSSSHRTGPTETQYF.

This clone came up once. This rearrangement joins TRBV27 to TRBJ1-1, with TRBD1 matching 7 bases. Germline V gives CDR1 MNHEY, CDR2 SMNVEV (reference sequence). This CDR3 spans 13 amino acids. Trimming removed 5 bases from V and 4 bases from J; junction bases left unmatched: 4. CDR3 sequence: CASSTGQATEAFF. DNA for the CDR3: TGTGCCAGCAGTACAGGACAGGCCACTGAAGCTTTCTTT.

This clone was seen just once. The V call is TRBV4-1, the J call TRBJ1-1; TRBD1 might be the D (6 bases). In germline, CDR1 is MGHRA, CDR2 YSYEKL. V was shortened by 0 bases and J by 5 bases, with 13 bases between the two germline ends. This CDR3 region has 15 residues. CDR3 sequence: CASSQDTGLRTEAFF. CDR3 coding DNA: TGCGCCAGCAGCCAAGATACAGGGCTGAGGACTGAAGCTTTCTTT.

The chain joins TRBV7-9 to TRBJ2-1; 7 bases agree with TRBD2. This CDR3 region has 16 residues. Germline V lookup: CDR1 SEHNR, CDR2 FQNEAQ (reference sequence). The ends lost 1 base at V and 2 bases at J; junction bases unmatched: 5. The CDR3 DNA follows: TGTGCCAGCAGCTTAGAGGGCGGGAGCGCCTACAATGAGCAGTTCTTC. Its translation is CASSLEGGSAYNEQFF.

The rearrangement uses TRBV9 and TRBJ2-7; 7 bases match TRBD1. The V segment lost 0 bases and the J segment 5 bases; nucleotides outside the gene matches: 5. The CDR3 totals 14 residues. CDR1 and CDR2 from the germline V gene are SGDLS and YYNGEE. The CDR3: CASSVDNRGHEQYF. As DNA, the CDR3 is TGTGCCAGCAGCGTAGACAACAGGGGCCACGAGCAGTACTTC.

The chain joins TRBV28 to TRBJ2-7, with 7 bases aligning to TRBD1. The CDR3 covers 18 residues. Germline V gene sequence: CDR1 MDHEN, CDR2 SYDVKM. V trimming: 5 bases; J trimming: 6 bases; junction bases outside the gene matches: 22. The CDR3 here is CASSLFGQVISGMAEQYF. Here the CDR3 DNA reads TGTGCCAGCAGTCTATTCGGACAGGTGATCTCAGGGATGGCCGAGCAGTACTTC.

In this sample, this clone turned up once. The chain is built from TRBV27 and TRBJ1-2; perhaps TRBD1 as D (6 bases). The CDR3 is 15 amino acids. V lost 3 bases and J lost 5, with 16 bases in between. Germline V lookup: CDR1 MNHEY, CDR2 SMNVEV (reference sequence). CDR3 in amino acids: CASSLGLGGLYGYTF. The CDR3 DNA reads TGTGCCAGCAGTTTGGGACTAGGGGGTCTTTATGGCTACACCTTC.

The chain is built from TRBV29-1 and TRBJ2-7, with 8 bases fitting TRBD1. Unmatched junction bases numbered 12, after V lost 5 bases and J lost 3 bases. The CDR3 contains 15 residues. Looked up from germline, CDR1 is SQVTM and CDR2 is ANQGSEA. The CDR3 loop is CSVTLPARGLYEQYF. CDR3 sequence (DNA): TGCAGCGTTACCCTGCCAGCCAGGGGGCTCTACGAGCAGTACTTC.

Concerning this clone itself: The sample holds other DNA sequences that translate to the same CDR3. This rearrangement joins TRBV19 to TRBJ1-5, with TRBD1 matching over 8 bases. Germline trimming cut 0 bases from V and 3 bases from J; bases unmatched to any gene: 1. This CDR3 is built from 15 residues. Germline V gives CDR1 LNHDA, CDR2 SQIVND (reference sequence). The CDR3 sequence is CASSIDQGANQPQHF. CDR3 DNA sequence: TGTGCCAGTAGTATAGATCAGGGGGCCAATCAGCCCCAGCATTTT.